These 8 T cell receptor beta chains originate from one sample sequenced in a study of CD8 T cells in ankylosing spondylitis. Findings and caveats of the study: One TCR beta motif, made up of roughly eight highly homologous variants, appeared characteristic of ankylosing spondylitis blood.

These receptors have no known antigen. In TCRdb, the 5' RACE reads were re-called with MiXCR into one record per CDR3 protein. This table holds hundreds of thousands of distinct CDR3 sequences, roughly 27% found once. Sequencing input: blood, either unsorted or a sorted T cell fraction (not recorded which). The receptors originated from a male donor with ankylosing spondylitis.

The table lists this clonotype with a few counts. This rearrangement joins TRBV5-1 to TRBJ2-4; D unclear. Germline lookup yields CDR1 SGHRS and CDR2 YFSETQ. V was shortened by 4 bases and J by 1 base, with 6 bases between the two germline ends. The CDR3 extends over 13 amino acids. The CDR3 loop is CASSPEAKNIQYF. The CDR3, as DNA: TGCGCCAGCAGCCCCGAGGCCAAAAACATTCAGTACTTC.

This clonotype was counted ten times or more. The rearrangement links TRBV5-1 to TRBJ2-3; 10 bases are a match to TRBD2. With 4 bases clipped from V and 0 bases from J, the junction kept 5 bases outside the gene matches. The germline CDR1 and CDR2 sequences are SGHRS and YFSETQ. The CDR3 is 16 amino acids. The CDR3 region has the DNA TGCGCCAGCAGCCTCGGACTAGCGGAAAGCACAGATACGCAGTATTTT. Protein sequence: CASSLGLAESTDTQYF.

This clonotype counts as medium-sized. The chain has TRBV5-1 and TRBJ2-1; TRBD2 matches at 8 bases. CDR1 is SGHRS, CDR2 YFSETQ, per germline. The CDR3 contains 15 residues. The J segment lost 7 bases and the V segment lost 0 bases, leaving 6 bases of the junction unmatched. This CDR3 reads CASSLVAGNKNEQFF. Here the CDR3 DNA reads TGCGCCAGCAGCTTGGTAGCGGGAAATAAGAATGAGCAGTTCTTC.

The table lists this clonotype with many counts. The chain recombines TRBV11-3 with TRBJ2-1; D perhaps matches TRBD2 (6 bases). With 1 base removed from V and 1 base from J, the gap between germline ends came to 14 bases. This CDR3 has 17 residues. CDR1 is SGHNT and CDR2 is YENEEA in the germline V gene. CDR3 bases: TGTGCCAGCAGCTTAGTTCGAGCGGGTCGATCCTACAATGAGCAGTTCTTC. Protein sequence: CASSLVRAGRSYNEQFF. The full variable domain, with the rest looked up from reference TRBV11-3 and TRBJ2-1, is EAGVVQSPRYKIIEKKQPVAFWCNPISGHNTLYWYLQNLGQGPELLIRYENEEAVDDSQLPKDRFSAERLKGVDSTLKIQPAELGDSAVYLCASSLVRAGRSYNEQFFGPGTRLTVL.

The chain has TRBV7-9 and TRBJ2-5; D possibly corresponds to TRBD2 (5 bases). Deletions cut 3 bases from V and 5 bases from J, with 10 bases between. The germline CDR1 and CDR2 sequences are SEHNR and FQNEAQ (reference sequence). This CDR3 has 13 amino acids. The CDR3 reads CASSLGDSETQYF. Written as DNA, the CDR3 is TGTGCCAGCAGCTTGGGAGATAGCGAGACCCAGTACTTC.

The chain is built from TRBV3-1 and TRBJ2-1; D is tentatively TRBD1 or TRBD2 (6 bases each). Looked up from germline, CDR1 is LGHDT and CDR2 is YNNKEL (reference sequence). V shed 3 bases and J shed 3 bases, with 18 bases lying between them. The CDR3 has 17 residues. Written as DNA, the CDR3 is TGTGCCAGCAGCCACCATATGAGGGGGGCGGGCTACAATGAGCAGTTCTTC. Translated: CASSHHMRGAGYNEQFF.

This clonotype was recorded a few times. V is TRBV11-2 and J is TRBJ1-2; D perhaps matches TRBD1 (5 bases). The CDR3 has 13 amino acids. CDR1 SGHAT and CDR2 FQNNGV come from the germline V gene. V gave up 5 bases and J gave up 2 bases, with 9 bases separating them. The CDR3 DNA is TGTGCCAGCAGCCCGGACAAGAACTATGGCTACACCTTC. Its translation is CASSPDKNYGYTF.

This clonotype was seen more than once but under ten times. Here the CDR3 reads CASSPDRNEKLFF. The CDR3 DNA reads as TGCGCCAGCAGCCCCGACAGGAATGAAAAACTGTTTTTT. This chain joins TRBV5-1 and TRBJ1-4, with a weak D call TRBD1 (6 bases). CDR1 is SGHRS, CDR2 YFSETQ, per germline. The CDR3 covers 13 residues. V was clipped by 4 bases and J by 5 bases, with 9 bases between them.